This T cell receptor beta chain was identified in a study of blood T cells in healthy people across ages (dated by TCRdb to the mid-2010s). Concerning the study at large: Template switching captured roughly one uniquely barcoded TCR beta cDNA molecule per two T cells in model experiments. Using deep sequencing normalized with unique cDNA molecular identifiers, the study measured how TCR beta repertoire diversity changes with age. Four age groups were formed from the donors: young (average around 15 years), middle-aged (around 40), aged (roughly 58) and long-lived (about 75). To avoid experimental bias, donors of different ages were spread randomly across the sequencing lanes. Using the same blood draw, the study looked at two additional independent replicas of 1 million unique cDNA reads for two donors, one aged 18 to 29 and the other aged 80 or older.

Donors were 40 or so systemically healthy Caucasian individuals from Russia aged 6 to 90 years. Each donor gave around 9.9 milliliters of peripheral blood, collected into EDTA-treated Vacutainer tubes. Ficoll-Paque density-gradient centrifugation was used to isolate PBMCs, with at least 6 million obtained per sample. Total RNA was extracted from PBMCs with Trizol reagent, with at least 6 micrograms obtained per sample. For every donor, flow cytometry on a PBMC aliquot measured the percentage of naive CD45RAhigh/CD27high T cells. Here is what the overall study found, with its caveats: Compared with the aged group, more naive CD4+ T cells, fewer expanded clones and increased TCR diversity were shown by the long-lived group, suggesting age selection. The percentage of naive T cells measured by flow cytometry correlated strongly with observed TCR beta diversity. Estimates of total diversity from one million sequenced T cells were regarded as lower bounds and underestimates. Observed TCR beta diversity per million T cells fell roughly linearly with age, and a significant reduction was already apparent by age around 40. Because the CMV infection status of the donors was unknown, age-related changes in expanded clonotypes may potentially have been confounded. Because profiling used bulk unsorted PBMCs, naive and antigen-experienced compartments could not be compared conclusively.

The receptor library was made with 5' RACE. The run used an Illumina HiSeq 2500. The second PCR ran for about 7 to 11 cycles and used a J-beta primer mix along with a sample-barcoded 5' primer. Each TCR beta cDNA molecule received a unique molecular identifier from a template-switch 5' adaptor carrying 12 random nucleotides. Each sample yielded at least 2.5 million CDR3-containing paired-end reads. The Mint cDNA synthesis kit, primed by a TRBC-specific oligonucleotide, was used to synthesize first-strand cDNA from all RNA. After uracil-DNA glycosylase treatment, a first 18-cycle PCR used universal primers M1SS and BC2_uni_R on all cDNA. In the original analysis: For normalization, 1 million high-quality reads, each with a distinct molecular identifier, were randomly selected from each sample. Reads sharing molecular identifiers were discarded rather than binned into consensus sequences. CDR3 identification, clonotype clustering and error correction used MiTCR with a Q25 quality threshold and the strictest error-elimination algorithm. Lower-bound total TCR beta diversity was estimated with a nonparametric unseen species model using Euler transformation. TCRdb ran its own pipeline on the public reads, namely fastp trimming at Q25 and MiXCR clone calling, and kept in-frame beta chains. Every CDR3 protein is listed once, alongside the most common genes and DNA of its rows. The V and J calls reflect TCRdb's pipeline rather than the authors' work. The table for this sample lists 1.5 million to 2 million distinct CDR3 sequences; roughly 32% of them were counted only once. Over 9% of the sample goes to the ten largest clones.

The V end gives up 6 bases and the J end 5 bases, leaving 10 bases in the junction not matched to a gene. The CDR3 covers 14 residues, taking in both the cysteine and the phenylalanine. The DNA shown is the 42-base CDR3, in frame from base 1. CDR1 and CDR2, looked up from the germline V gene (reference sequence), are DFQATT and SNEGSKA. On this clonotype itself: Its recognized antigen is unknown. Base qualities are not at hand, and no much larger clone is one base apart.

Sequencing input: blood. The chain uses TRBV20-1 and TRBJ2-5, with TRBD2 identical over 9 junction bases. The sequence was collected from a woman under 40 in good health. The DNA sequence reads TGCAGTGCCCAGCCCGGCGGGAGGGGGGAGACCCAGTACTTC. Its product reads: CSAQPGGRGETQYF.